This T cell receptor (beta chain) was sequenced in a study of a mutant IDH1 vaccine in newly diagnosed glioma. Study in general: Weeks 35 and 47 hosted visits V12 and V13, respectively.

Noted time point: week 35, safety follow-up. Every vaccination contained 300 ug of the mutant IDH1 20-mer peptide and was paired with topical imiquimod. The germline CDR1 and CDR2 sequences are SEHNR and FQNEAQ (reference sequence). The CDR3 spans 15 residues. V shed 5 bases and J shed 1 base, with 15 bases lying between them. Repertoires were generated with immunoSEQ multiplex PCR, while TCRdb's copy carries only in-frame clones and drops some. The table shows some 60,000 clones, with roughly four fifths occurring only once. Comment on this clone: Its matching antigen is unknown.

This material consisted of PBMCs, taken from a glioma patient whose treatment included an IDH1 peptide vaccine. The chain employs TRBV7-9 and TRBJ2-7; no definite D call. This sequence was found in a man aged 40-50 years with glioma. CDR3 in amino acids: CASSPWSVPSYEQYF. CDR3 nucleotides: TGTGCCAGCAGCCCCTGGTCAGTACCGTCCTACGAGCAGTACTTC.